Shown below are 14 T cell receptor beta chains from a single sample sequenced in a study of T-cell reconstitution after alpha-beta-depleted transplantation in children. TCRbeta library construction was performed incorporating unique molecular identifiers. A single record per CDR3 protein comes from TCRdb applying MiXCR to the PCR reads. The table records fewer than 550,000 distinct CDR3 sequences, about an eighth of them present only once. This specimen consisted of PBMCs, mostly from graft donor cells, obtained 180 days after TCRalphabeta/CD19-depleted stem cell transplant. These receptors all stem from a female patient younger than 10 who had a stem cell transplant for aplastic anemia, so the T cells may come from the graft donor.

The sample holds a few counts of this clonotype. V and J are TRBV11-1 and TRBJ2-1, with 14 nucleotides matching TRBD2. The CDR3 has 18 amino acids. Looked up from germline, CDR1 is SGHAT and CDR2 is FQDESV (reference sequence). V dropped 0 bases and J dropped 2; count of bases not matched to a gene: 3. CDR3 sequence: CASSLAGLAGVTYNEQFF. CDR3 in DNA: TGTGCCAGCAGCTTAGCGGGACTAGCGGGAGTTACCTACAATGAGCAGTTCTTC.

The sample holds many counts of this clonotype. The rearrangement joins TRBV20-1 to TRBJ1-3; D gene ambiguous. The CDR3 spans 14 residues. The germline V gene has CDR1 DFQATT and CDR2 SNEGSKA (reference sequence). Trimming pared 0 bases from V and 8 bases from J, leaving 14 bases between. The CDR3 spells CSAREHGGGDTIYF. The CDR3 bases are TGCAGTGCTAGAGAACACGGCGGCGGAGACACCATATATTTT.

CDR3 in DNA: TGTGCCAGCAGCCGGGACAGGAAGAATACGCAGTATTTT. Translated, it gives CASSRDRKNTQYF. The chain carries TRBV12-3 or TRBV12-4 and TRBJ2-3, with TRBD1 matching over 8 bases. V shed 6 bases, J shed 7 bases, and the junction held 6 bases outside the gene matches. There are 13 residues in the CDR3.

The V call is TRBV20-1, the J call TRBJ2-1; 7 bases agree with TRBD1. V lost 5 bases to trimming and J lost 9 bases; unmatched junction nucleotides: 4. Germline loops: CDR1 DFQATT, CDR2 SNEGSKA (reference sequence). This CDR3 region has 11 residues. The CDR3, as DNA: TGCAGTGCTCACAGGGGTGGTGAGCAGTTCTTC. It specifies CSAHRGGEQFF.

This clonotype was seen only a few times. CDR3 in DNA: TGTGCCAGCAGCATAACCCTCCGATTTGGAGCGGGAGAACCAGAGACCCAGTACTTC. Its protein product is CASSITLRFGAGEPETQYF. This chain connects TRBV21-1 to TRBJ2-5; TRBD2, the D gene given by the table, was not confirmed from the DNA. TRBV21-1 is labeled a pseudogene. The CDR3 covers 19 residues.

Only a few counts were recorded for this clonotype. V and J are TRBV5-6 and TRBJ2-1; maybe TRBD1 (6 bases). The length of the CDR3 is 15 residues. Germline V lookup: CDR1 SGHDT, CDR2 YYEEEE. Trimming cost V 0 bases and J 6 bases, with 13 bases left between them. CDR3 bases: TGTGCCAGCAGCTTGGGCAGGGGCCTGGGCAATGAGCAGTTCTTC. Protein product: CASSLGRGLGNEQFF.

This chain connects TRBV20-1 to TRBJ2-5; D is undetermined. The CDR3 is 11 residues long. Trimming removed 6 bases from V and 5 bases from J, with 10 bases in between. Per the germline V gene, CDR1 is DFQATT and CDR2 is SNEGSKA (reference sequence). The CDR3 DNA follows: TGCAGTGCAAATTCATACGAGACCCAGTACTTC. Protein sequence: CSANSYETQYF.

J is TRBJ1-1 and V is TRBV29-1, with TRBD1 as a possible D gene (5 bases). CDR1 SQVTM and CDR2 ANQGSEA come from the germline V gene. Trimming removed 8 bases at V and 4 bases at J, with 17 bases between. The CDR3 length is 13 residues. CDR3 region: CSPTEGVGTEAFF. CDR3 nucleotide sequence: TGCAGCCCTACCGAAGGGGTGGGCACTGAAGCTTTCTTT.

The chain is built from TRBV5-1 and TRBJ2-2; 11 bases are a match to TRBD2. CDR3 length equals 18 residues. The J segment lost 3 bases and the V segment lost 4 bases, leaving 11 bases of the junction unmatched. CDR1 and CDR2 (germline): SGHRS, YFSETQ. CDR3 sequence (DNA): TGCGCCAGCAGCGCAACGACGGGACTAGCGGATTACACCGGGGAGCTGTTTTTT. This gives the protein CASSATTGLADYTGELFF. Using reference TRBV5-1 and TRBJ2-2 for the parts outside the CDR3, the full variable domain is KAGVTQTPRYLIKTRGQQVTLSCSPISGHRSVSWYQQTPGQGLQFLFEYFSETQRNKGNFPGRFSGRQFSNSRSEMNVSTLELGDSALYLCASSATTGLADYTGELFFGEGSRLTVL.

This chain uses TRBV2 with TRBJ1-4; the D gene is possibly TRBD1 (6 bases). The CDR3 extends over 14 amino acids. Trimming took off 5 bases at V and 8 bases at J, with 15 bases between the two ends. CDR1 and CDR2 (germline): SNHLY, FYNNEI. This CDR3 is CASSPQGFGEKLFF. CDR3 nucleotide sequence: TGTGCCAGCAGTCCACAGGGTTTTGGAGAAAAACTGTTTTTT.

Here the CDR3 DNA reads TGTGCCAGCAGTTTATTTTTAGCCTTGACTAGGTGGGACATTCAGTACTTC. This encodes CASSLFLALTRWDIQYF. The chain uses TRBV28 and TRBJ2-4; D perhaps matches TRBD2 (6 bases). Germline CDR1 and CDR2: MDHEN and SYDVKM. The CDR3 consists of 17 residues. V lost 1 base and J 8 bases, leaving 21 bases between the germline ends.

This sequence joins TRBV7-8 and TRBJ2-7, with TRBD2 identical over 9 bases. The germline V gene has CDR1 SGHVS and CDR2 FQNEAQ. Trimming at V came to 4 bases and at J to 2 bases, leaving 12 bases not matched to a gene. This CDR3 has 17 amino acids. CDR3 in amino acids: CASSCEGWLAGPYEQYF. The CDR3, as DNA: TGTGCCAGCAGCTGTGAAGGGTGGCTAGCGGGGCCCTACGAGCAGTACTTC.

The gene calls are TRBV14 and TRBJ2-7; D unresolved. Between the trimmed V and J ends, which lost 0 bases and 2 bases, there was a span of 8 bases. CDR1 and CDR2 (germline): SGHDN, FVKESK. The CDR3 spans 14 residues. CDR3 residues: CASSQDVHPYEQYF. The CDR3 coding sequence is TGTGCCAGCAGCCAAGACGTGCACCCCTACGAGCAGTACTTC.

This clonotype was counted a few times. This chain uses TRBV14 with TRBJ2-1, with TRBD1 matching 8 bases. V trimming: 4 bases; J trimming: 13 bases; junction bases outside the gene matches: 18. This CDR3 contains 16 residues. Germline CDR1 SGHDN, CDR2 FVKESK. In nucleotides, the CDR3 is TGTGCCAGCAGCCGATCGGTGGCAGGGGGCTTCATTAACCAGTTCTTC. Amino acid sequence: CASSRSVAGGFINQFF.